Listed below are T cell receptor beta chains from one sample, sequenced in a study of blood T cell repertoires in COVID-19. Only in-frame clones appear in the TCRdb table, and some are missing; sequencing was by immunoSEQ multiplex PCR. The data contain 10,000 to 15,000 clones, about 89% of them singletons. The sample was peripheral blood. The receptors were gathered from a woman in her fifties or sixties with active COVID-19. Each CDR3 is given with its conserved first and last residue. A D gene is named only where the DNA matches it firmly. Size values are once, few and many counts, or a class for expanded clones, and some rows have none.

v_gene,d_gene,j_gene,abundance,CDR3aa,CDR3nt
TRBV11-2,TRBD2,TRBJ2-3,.,CASSHYSGRSDTQYF,TGTGCCAGCAGCCACTATAGCGGGAGGTCAGATACGCAGTATTTT
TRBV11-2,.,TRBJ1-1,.,CASSLDPGVTEAFF,TGTGCCAGCAGCTTAGACCCAGGGGTAACTGAAGCTTTCTTT
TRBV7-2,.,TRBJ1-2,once,CASSLARPLRYGYTF,TGTGCCAGCAGCTTAGCGCGGCCCCTCCGCTATGGCTACACCTTC
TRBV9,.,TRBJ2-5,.,CASSVYDSFQETQYF,TGTGCCAGCAGCGTATATGACAGTTTCCAAGAGACCCAGTACTTC
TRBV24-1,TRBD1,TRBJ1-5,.,CATSDDRVSQPQHF,TGTGCCACCAGTGATGACAGGGTCAGTCAGCCCCAGCATTTT
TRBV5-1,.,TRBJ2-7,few,CASSRGGGKNEQYF,TGCGCCAGCAGCCGGGGAGGCGGGAAGAACGAGCAGTACTTC
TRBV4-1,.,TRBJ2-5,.,CASSQDELRGSSQETQYF,TGCGCCAGCAGCCAAGACGAGCTAAGGGGTAGTAGCCAAGAGACCCAGTACTTC
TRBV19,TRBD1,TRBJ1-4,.,CASMGDRNEKLFF,TGTGCCAGTATGGGGGACAGGAATGAAAAACTGTTTTTT
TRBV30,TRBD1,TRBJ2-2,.,CAWVTTGVRGTGELFF,TGTGCCTGGGTAACTACAGGGGTACGAGGCACCGGGGAGCTGTTTTTT
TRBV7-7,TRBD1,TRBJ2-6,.,CASSPRTGPGANVLTF,TGTGCCAGCAGCCCCCGGACAGGGCCTGGGGCCAACGTCCTGACTTTC
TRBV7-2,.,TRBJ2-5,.,CASSLGQAETQYF,TGTGCCAGCAGCTTAGGGCAGGCAGAGACCCAGTACTTC
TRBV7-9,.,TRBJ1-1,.,CASSPRTSRVGTEAFF,TGTGCCAGCAGCCCGAGGACATCCAGGGTCGGCACTGAAGCTTTCTTT
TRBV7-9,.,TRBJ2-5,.,CASSLPTPLGETQYF,TGTGCCAGCAGCTTACCAACGCCCCTCGGGGAGACCCAGTACTTC
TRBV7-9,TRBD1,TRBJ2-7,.,CASSLTQGSNEQYF,TGTGCCAGCAGCTTAACACAGGGGAGTAACGAGCAGTACTTC
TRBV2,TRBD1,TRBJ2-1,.,CASRAGTGIEEQFF,TGTGCCAGCAGAGCCGGGACAGGGATTGAGGAGCAGTTCTTC
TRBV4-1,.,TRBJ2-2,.,CASSQRGSGNTGELFF,TGCGCCAGCAGCCAGCGGGGTAGCGGGAACACCGGGGAGCTGTTTTTT
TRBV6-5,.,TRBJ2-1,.,CASSYSRNEQFF,TGTGCCAGCAGTTACAGTCGGAATGAGCAGTTCTTC
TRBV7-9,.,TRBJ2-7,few,CASSLEAPYEQYF,TGTGCCAGCTCTCTCGAGGCGCCCTACGAGCAGTACTTC
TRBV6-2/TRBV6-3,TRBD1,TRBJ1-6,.,CASSYSLKVLRQGDSPLHF,TGTGCCAGCAGTTACTCCCTAAAAGTCCTTCGACAGGGAGATTCACCCCTCCACTTT
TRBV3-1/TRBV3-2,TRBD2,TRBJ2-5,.,CASSQGLAGRETQYF,TGTGCCAGCAGCCAAGGACTAGCGGGAAGAGAGACCCAGTACTTC
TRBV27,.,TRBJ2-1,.,CASKDAGNEQFF,TGTGCCAGCAAGGATGCCGGGAATGAGCAGTTCTTC
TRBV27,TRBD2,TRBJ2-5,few,CASSLTSLAGGQETQYF,TGTGCCAGCAGCTTAACATCCCTAGCGGGGGGCCAAGAGACCCAGTACTTC